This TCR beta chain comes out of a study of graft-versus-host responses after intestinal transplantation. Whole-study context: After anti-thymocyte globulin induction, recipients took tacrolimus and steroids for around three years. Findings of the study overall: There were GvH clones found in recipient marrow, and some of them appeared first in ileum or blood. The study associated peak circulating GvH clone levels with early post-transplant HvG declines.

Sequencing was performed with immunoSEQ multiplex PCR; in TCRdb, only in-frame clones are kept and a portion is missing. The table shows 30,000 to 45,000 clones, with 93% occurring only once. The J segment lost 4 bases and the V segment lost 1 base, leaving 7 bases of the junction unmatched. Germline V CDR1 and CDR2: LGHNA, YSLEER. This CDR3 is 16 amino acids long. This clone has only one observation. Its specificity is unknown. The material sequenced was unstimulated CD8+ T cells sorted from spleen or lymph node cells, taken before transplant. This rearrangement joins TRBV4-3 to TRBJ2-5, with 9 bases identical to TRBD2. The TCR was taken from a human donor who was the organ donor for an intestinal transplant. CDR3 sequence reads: CASSQVAGVGIETQYF. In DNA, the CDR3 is TGCGCCAGCAGCCAAGTAGCGGGAGTGGGTATAGAGACCCAGTACTTC.